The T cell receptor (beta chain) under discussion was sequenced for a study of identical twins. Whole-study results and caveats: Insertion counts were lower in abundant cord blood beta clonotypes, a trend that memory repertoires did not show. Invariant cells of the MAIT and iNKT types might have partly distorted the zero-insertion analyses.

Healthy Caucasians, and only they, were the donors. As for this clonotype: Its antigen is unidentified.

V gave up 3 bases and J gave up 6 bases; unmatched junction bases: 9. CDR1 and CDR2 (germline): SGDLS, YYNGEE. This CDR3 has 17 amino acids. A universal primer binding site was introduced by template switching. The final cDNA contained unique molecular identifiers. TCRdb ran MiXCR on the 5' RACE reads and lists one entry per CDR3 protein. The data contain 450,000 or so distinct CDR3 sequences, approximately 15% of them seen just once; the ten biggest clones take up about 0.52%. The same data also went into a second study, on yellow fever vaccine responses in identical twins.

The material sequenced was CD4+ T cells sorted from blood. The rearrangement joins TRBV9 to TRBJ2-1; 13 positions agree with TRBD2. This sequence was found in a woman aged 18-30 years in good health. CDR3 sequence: CASSALRLAGGGNEQFF. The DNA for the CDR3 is TGTGCCAGCAGCGCCCTACGACTAGCGGGGGGCGGCAATGAGCAGTTCTTC.